Described below is a single T cell receptor (beta chain) sequence and its context. A much larger clone sits a single nucleotide away, making a read error possible. This specimen comes from a study of blood T cells in healthy people across ages. The CDR3 contains 15 residues. CDR1 and CDR2 from the germline V gene are SGHTA and FQGNSA. It was with a sample-barcoded 5' primer and a J-beta primer mix that a second PCR of about 6 to 12 cycles was run. Researchers report that a template-switch adaptor with 12 random nucleotides tagged each cDNA molecule. From the 5' RACE reads, TCRdb called clonotypes with MiXCR, one entry per CDR3 protein. The repertoire holds just over 1 million distinct CDR3 sequences, with less than 50% as singletons. No fewer than 7 million PBMCs went into each sample.

This chain links TRBV7-2 with TRBJ2-5; D is possibly TRBD2 (5 bases). TRBJ2-1 explains the end of the DNA better; the J call may be wrong. The sample taken for sequencing was blood. The source of this sequence is a woman aged 55-69 years in good health. CDR3 in amino acids: CASSPSGWRQETQFF. In DNA, the CDR3 is TGTGCCAGCAGCCCCTCGGGGTGGAGACAAGAGACCCAGTTCTTC.